The clone carrying this TCR beta chain was seen a single time. The germline CDR1 and CDR2 sequences are LGHNA and YNFKEQ. The CDR3 is 16 residues long. V was pared by 1 base and J by 0 bases, with 12 bases between. TCRdb re-called the 5' RACE reads through MiXCR, storing one row per CDR3 protein. The sample includes some 54,000 distinct CDR3 sequences, 15% to 20% of them seen just once. The sequence was obtained from a female donor with breast cancer. J is TRBJ1-1 and V is TRBV4-2; D call uncertain. Sequenced input: naive CD4+ T cells sorted from blood. Subset meaning: naive CD4+ T cells, CD4+CD45RA+CD25-. Here the CDR3 reads CASSQVGIEMNTEAFF. CDR3 DNA: TGTGCCAGCAGCCAAGTCGGAATTGAAATGAACACTGAAGCTTTCTTT.